Listed here are 32 T cell receptor beta chains from one sample, sequenced in a study of T cells in Graves' hyperthyroidism and ophthalmopathy. Template material for amplifying TCR beta CDR3 regions consisted of RNA transcripts. The TCR CDR3 was amplified in a first-round RT-PCR using the HTBI primer set. TCRdb ran MiXCR on the multiplex PCR reads and lists one entry per CDR3 protein. The top ten hold about 4% of the sample, which has 550,000 to 700,000 distinct CDR3 sequences, under 15% seen once. The specimen was blood. These receptors were taken from a woman aged 40 to 50 with Graves' ophthalmopathy.

This chain uses TRBV28 with TRBJ2-7; 7 bases are shared with TRBD1. Trimming at V came to 7 bases and at J to 0 bases, leaving 6 bases not matched to a gene. This CDR3 comprises 14 residues. The germline gives CDR1 MDHEN, CDR2 SYDVKM. CDR3 DNA: TGTGCCAGCAAATCGGGACAGAACTCCTACGAGCAGTACTTC. This sequence encodes CASKSGQNSYEQYF.

In this sample, this clonotype turned up many times. The CDR3 DNA reads TGCAGTGCTAGAGGGCGAGTGCAGGAGGCTAGGTCCTCCTACGAGCAGTACTTC. Translating gives CSARGRVQEARSSYEQYF. The chain employs TRBV20-1 and TRBJ2-7, with D possibly matching TRBD2 (5 bases). Per germline, CDR1 DFQATT and CDR2 SNEGSKA (reference sequence). V was shortened by 1 base and J by 0 bases, with 22 bases between the two germline ends. The CDR3 runs 18 residues.

This clonotype appeared many times. The V gene is TRBV15, the J gene TRBJ1-2; D ambiguous. V gave up 0 bases and J gave up 5 bases, with 7 bases separating them. This CDR3 contains 13 residues. In germline, CDR1 is LNHNV, CDR2 YYDKDF (reference sequence). The CDR3 DNA sequence: TGTGCCACCAGCAGAGATGGGGAGTATGGCTACACCTTC. It specifies CATSRDGEYGYTF.

This clonotype was seen at least ten times. The V and J genes are TRBV5-5 and TRBJ2-7, with D unresolved. The CDR3 contains 15 residues. Germline CDR1 and CDR2: SGHKS and YYEKEE (reference sequence). Between the trimmed V and J ends, which lost 3 bases and 0 bases, there was a span of 13 bases. This CDR3 reads CASSSGPDFSYEQYF. In DNA form, the CDR3 reads TGTGCCAGCAGCTCTGGACCCGACTTCTCCTACGAGCAGTACTTC.

This clonotype was seen repeatedly, ten times or more. The chain uses TRBV15 and TRBJ1-2, with TRBD1 matching over 7 bases. V dropped 0 bases and J dropped 3; count of bases not matched to a gene: 4. This CDR3 is built from 15 residues. Germline values: CDR1 LNHNV, CDR2 YYDKDF (reference sequence). The CDR3 sequence is CATSRDTQGDYGYTF. In DNA, the CDR3 is TGTGCCACCAGCAGAGATACTCAGGGGGACTATGGCTACACCTTC.

The table lists this clonotype with many counts. In DNA, the CDR3 is TGTGCCAGCACCAGAATCCAGGGGGCGCAAACTGAAGCTTTCTTT. Amino acids: CASTRIQGAQTEAFF. The gene calls are TRBV12-3 or TRBV12-4 and TRBJ1-1; 8 bases line up with TRBD1. V shed 7 bases, J shed 5 bases, and the junction held 12 bases outside the gene matches. This CDR3 comprises 15 residues.

This clonotype was detected many times. The chain is built from TRBV12-5 and TRBJ1-3; D uncertain. Trimming stripped 5 bases from V and 4 bases from J, with 12 bases between. The CDR3 runs to 14 residues. CDR1 LGHNT and CDR2 FRNRAP come from the germline V gene. The CDR3 spells CASGLFGEGNTIYF. The DNA for the CDR3 is TGTGCTAGTGGTCTCTTCGGCGAGGGAAACACCATATATTTT.

The sample holds one count of this clonotype. The DNA of the CDR3 is TGCGCCAGCAGCCAAGCTTCGGCGGGAGATTACCAAGAGACCCAGTACTTC. This sequence encodes CASSQASAGDYQETQYF. The chain employs TRBV4-3 and TRBJ2-5; 7 bases line up with TRBD2. The CDR3 has 17 amino acids. V dropped 1 base and J dropped 0; count of bases not matched to a gene: 8. Germline CDR1 LGHNA, CDR2 YSLEER.

The chain employs TRBV28 and TRBJ2-7, with D tentatively TRBD1 (5 bases). The CDR3 loop spans 13 amino acids. The germline gives CDR1 MDHEN, CDR2 SYDVKM. V lost 5 bases and J 7 bases, leaving 15 bases between the germline ends. The CDR3 region is CASSRTHTGEQYF. CDR3 nucleotides: TGTGCCAGCAGTCGGACACACACCGGGGAGCAGTACTTC.

This clonotype was seen a single time. The V gene is TRBV11-2, the J gene TRBJ2-7; D is perhaps TRBD2 (6 bases). Germline V gene lookup returns CDR1 SGHAT and CDR2 FQNNGV. The CDR3 has 16 residues. Trimming took 5 bases from V and 2 from J, leaving 19 bases between them. The CDR3 is CASSPNSGKDPYEQYF. As DNA, the CDR3 is TGTGCCAGCAGCCCTAATAGCGGCAAAGACCCCTACGAGCAGTACTTC. Combining the CDR3 with reference TRBV11-2 and TRBJ2-7 gives the whole variable domain EAGVAQSPRYKIIEKRQSVAFWCNPISGHATLYWYQQILGQGPKLLIQFQNNGVVDDSQLPKDRFSAERLKGVDSTLKIQPAKLEDSAVYLCASSPNSGKDPYEQYFGPGTRLTVT.

Many counts were recorded for this clonotype. The chain links TRBV4-2 to TRBJ1-2; no clear D. Per the germline V gene, CDR1 is LGHNA and CDR2 is YNFKEQ. Between the trimmed V and J ends, which lost 0 bases and 0 bases, there was a span of 11 bases. There are 16 residues in the CDR3. DNA of the CDR3: TGTGCCAGCAGCCAAGATCGCCAGAAATCTAACTATGGCTACACCTTC. Translation: CASSQDRQKSNYGYTF.

Many counts were recorded for this clonotype. The chain carries TRBV27 and TRBJ2-7; possibly TRBD1 or TRBD2 for D (5 bases each). The V end lost 4 bases, the J end lost 4 bases, and 11 bases lay between the germline ends. The CDR3 contains 13 residues. CDR1 is MNHEY and CDR2 is SMNVEV in the germline V gene (reference sequence). The CDR3 sequence: CASSSGTLYEQYF. The CDR3 bases are TGTGCCAGCAGTTCCGGGACGCTTTACGAGCAGTACTTC.

This clonotype was picked up many times. The J gene is TRBJ2-7, the V gene TRBV7-9; D possibly corresponds to TRBD2 (5 bases). Germline CDR1 reads SEHNR; CDR2 reads FQNEAQ (reference sequence). This CDR3 comprises 14 residues. Trimming took off 3 bases at V and 1 base at J, with 10 bases between the two ends. CDR3 amino acids: CASSLQDSSYEQYF. CDR3 bases: TGTGCCAGCAGCTTGCAGGACTCGTCCTACGAGCAGTACTTC.

The sample holds a few counts of this clonotype. This chain joins TRBV20-1 and TRBJ2-2, with 14 bases that match TRBD2. Germline V gene data show CDR1 as DFQATT and CDR2 as SNEGSKA (reference sequence). J gave up 3 bases and V 0 bases, and 9 bases lay outside the gene matches. The CDR3 length is 19 residues. The DNA of the CDR3 is TGCAGTGCTAGAGATCCTCGGACTAGCGGGAGGCTCGACACCGGGGAGCTGTTTTTT. This codes for CSARDPRTSGRLDTGELFF.

This clonotype was detected many times. The junction shows a germline mismatch at one end, possibly a read error. This chain connects TRBV12-3 or TRBV12-4 to TRBJ1-1; the match to TRBD1 covers 7 bases. The CDR3 sequence is 12 residues long. The CDR3 nucleotides read TGTGCCAGCAGTCAGACAGGGTCTGAAGCTTCCTTT. It yields the protein CASSQTGSEASF.

There are many counts of this clonotype. The CDR3 coding sequence is TGTGCCAGCAGTGACAGGTTAGGGTCTAACTATGGCTACACCTTC. Its protein product is CASSDRLGSNYGYTF. J is TRBJ1-2 and V is TRBV28; a possible D gene is TRBD1 (6 bases). The CDR3 runs to 15 residues. The V gene lost 5 bases and the J gene lost 0 bases, with 13 bases spanning the gap. Looked up from germline, CDR1 is MDHEN and CDR2 is SYDVKM.

For this clonotype: A read error is possible here, since a much larger clone lies one base away. The chain employs TRBV5-1 and TRBJ2-7; 10 nucleotides agree with TRBD2. Germline values: CDR1 SGHRS, CDR2 YFSETQ. The ends lost 3 bases at V and 7 bases at J; junction bases unmatched: 16. The CDR3 totals 17 residues. CDR3: CASSSNILAGVGGEQYF. The CDR3 bases are TGCGCCAGCAGCTCAAACATTCTAGCGGGAGTGGGGGGTGAGCAGTACTTC.

This clonotype came up many times. This chain uses TRBV9 with TRBJ1-1; the D is unclear. The germline V gene has CDR1 SGDLS and CDR2 YYNGEE. This CDR3 has 15 residues. Deletions cut 3 bases from V and 5 bases from J, with 17 bases between. This CDR3 is CASSEGIGVKTEAFF. CDR3 in DNA: TGTGCCAGCAGCGAGGGAATCGGGGTAAAGACTGAAGCTTTCTTT. Filled out from reference TRBV9 and TRBJ1-1, the complete variable domain reads DSGVTQTPKHLITATGQRVTLRCSPRSGDLSVYWYQQSLDQGLQFLIQYYNGEERAKGNILERFSAQQFPDLHSELNLSSLELGDSALYFCASSEGIGVKTEAFFGQGTRLTVV.

This clonotype was recorded many times. This sequence joins TRBV4-1 and TRBJ2-2, with unresolved D. Germline V gene sequence: CDR1 MGHRA, CDR2 YSYEKL. This CDR3 comprises 14 residues. V was shortened by 3 bases and J by 6 bases, with 11 bases between the two germline ends. CDR3 sequence: CASSQADLAGELFF. The DNA of the CDR3 is TGCGCCAGCAGCCAGGCGGACCTGGCCGGGGAGCTGTTTTTT.

This clonotype was observed at least ten times. DNA of the CDR3: TGTGCCAGCAGTGGAGGGGGGGGACAGGGGCCTTTCGGCAATCAGCCCCAGCATTTT. It translates to CASSGGGGQGPFGNQPQHF. The chain joins TRBV28 to TRBJ1-5, with 10 bases identical to TRBD1. Germline CDR1 is MDHEN and CDR2 is SYDVKM. With V trimmed by 5 bases and J by 2 bases, 15 bases remained unmatched. CDR3 length equals 19 residues.

The rearrangement uses TRBV30 and TRBJ1-2; unclear D gene. This CDR3 is 13 amino acids long. Germline CDR1 is GTSNPN and CDR2 is SVGIG (reference sequence). The CDR3 loop reads CVMLGLSAGGYTF. The CDR3 DNA reads TGTGTCATGCTAGGTCTGTCCGCCGGTGGCTACACCTTC.

The gene calls are TRBV28 and TRBJ2-4, with D tentatively TRBD2 (5 bases). This CDR3 is 15 amino acids long. Trimming removed 5 bases at V and 0 bases at J, with 11 bases between. CDR1 and CDR2 (germline): MDHEN, SYDVKM. CDR3 sequence: CASSNSGLAKNIQYF. The CDR3 nucleotides read TGTGCCAGCAGTAACTCCGGACTAGCCAAAAACATTCAGTACTTC.

The sample holds many counts of this clonotype. This chain joins TRBV28 and TRBJ2-7, with a possible D match to TRBD2 (6 bases). The V gene lost 2 bases and the J gene lost 5 bases, with 16 bases spanning the gap. There are 15 residues in the CDR3. CDR1 and CDR2 from the germline V gene are MDHEN and SYDVKM. CDR3 in amino acids: CASSLIPGGRHEQYF. CDR3 bases: TGTGCCAGCAGTTTAATCCCTGGAGGGCGCCACGAGCAGTACTTC. Based on the CDR3 plus reference TRBV28 and TRBJ2-7, the full variable domain is DVKVTQSSRYLVKRTGEKVFLECVQDMDHENMFWYRQDPGLGLRLIYFSYDVKMKEKGDIPEGYSVSREKKERFSLILESASTNQTSMYLCASSLIPGGRHEQYFGPGTRLTVT.

This clonotype was seen at least ten times. The gene calls are TRBV2 and TRBJ2-7; D is undetermined. This CDR3 spans 14 amino acids. Germline V lookup: CDR1 SNHLY, CDR2 FYNNEI. The ends were cut back, 3 bases at V and 0 bases at J, with 9 bases in the middle. CDR3 in amino acids: CASSESSTSYEQYF. For the CDR3, the DNA is TGTGCCAGCAGTGAGAGTTCTACCTCCTACGAGCAGTACTTC.

This clonotype has a count of ten or more. Here the CDR3 reads CAWSRTVNQPQHF. DNA for the CDR3: TGTGCCTGGAGTCGGACAGTCAATCAGCCCCAGCATTTT. The genes are TRBV30 and TRBJ1-5; the D gene is possibly TRBD1 (6 bases). Germline values: CDR1 GTSNPN, CDR2 SVGIG (reference sequence). The CDR3 covers 13 residues. V shed 2 bases and J shed 3 bases, with 8 bases lying between them.

In its sample, this clonotype was seen a few times. J is TRBJ1-1 and V is TRBV30, with no clear D. V was cut by 2 bases and J by 2 bases, with 3 bases left in between. CDR1 and CDR2 from the germline V gene are GTSNPN and SVGIG (reference sequence). The CDR3 spans 11 residues. The DNA for the CDR3 is TGTGCCTGGAGTATTAACACTGAAGCTTTCTTT. It encodes CAWSINTEAFF.

V is TRBV20-1 and J is TRBJ1-1; maybe TRBD1 (6 bases). V was trimmed by 6 bases and J by 3 bases, leaving 17 bases between them. The CDR3 extends over 14 amino acids. Germline CDR1 and CDR2: DFQATT and SNEGSKA (reference sequence). The CDR3 region is CSARVGRGDTEAFF. In nucleotides, the CDR3 is TGCAGTGCCCGGGTTGGCAGGGGCGACACTGAAGCTTTCTTT.

The V call is TRBV12-3 or TRBV12-4, the J call TRBJ1-3, with a weak D call TRBD1 (6 bases). V lost 10 bases and J lost 2, with 15 bases in between. There are 14 residues in the CDR3. The CDR3 DNA follows: TGTGCCACCCGGGACACCAGAACTGGAAACACCATATATTTT. Protein: CATRDTRTGNTIYF.

There are many counts of this clonotype. CDR3 residues: CASSRDRDGYTF. The CDR3 nucleotides are TGTGCCAGCTCGCGAGACAGGGACGGCTACACCTTC. The chain employs TRBV18 and TRBJ1-2, with 7 positions matching TRBD1. V gave up 6 bases and J gave up 8 bases; unmatched junction bases: 6. From germline, CDR1 is KGHSH and CDR2 LQKENI. The CDR3 spans 12 residues.

The V and J genes are TRBV19 and TRBJ1-2; D is unresolved. The V end lost 10 bases, the J end lost 2 bases, and 14 bases lay between the germline ends. Germline-derived CDR1 and CDR2 are LNHDA and SQIVND (reference sequence). The CDR3 loop spans 13 amino acids. The CDR3: CATPATENYGYTF. In DNA form, the CDR3 reads TGTGCCACTCCCGCGACGGAGAACTATGGCTACACCTTC.

This clonotype showed up many times. The chain links TRBV19 to TRBJ2-7, with 8 bases that match TRBD2. The germline CDR1 and CDR2 sequences are LNHDA and SQIVND (reference sequence). With V trimmed by 0 bases and J by 2 bases, 3 bases remained unmatched. This CDR3 is 15 amino acids long. The CDR3 here is CASSIDGLAPYEQYF. The CDR3 DNA follows: TGTGCCAGTAGTATAGACGGACTAGCCCCCTACGAGCAGTACTTC.

Ten or more counts support this clonotype. Its ends do not fully match the called genes, so a read error is possible. The chain joins TRBV7-2 to TRBJ2-5; D unresolved. This CDR3 spans 13 amino acids. Per germline, CDR1 SGHTA and CDR2 FQGNSA. The CDR3 DNA reads as TGTGCCAGCAGCTTAGATCACCCAAGAGACCCAGTCTTC. Translation gives CASSLDHPRDPVF.